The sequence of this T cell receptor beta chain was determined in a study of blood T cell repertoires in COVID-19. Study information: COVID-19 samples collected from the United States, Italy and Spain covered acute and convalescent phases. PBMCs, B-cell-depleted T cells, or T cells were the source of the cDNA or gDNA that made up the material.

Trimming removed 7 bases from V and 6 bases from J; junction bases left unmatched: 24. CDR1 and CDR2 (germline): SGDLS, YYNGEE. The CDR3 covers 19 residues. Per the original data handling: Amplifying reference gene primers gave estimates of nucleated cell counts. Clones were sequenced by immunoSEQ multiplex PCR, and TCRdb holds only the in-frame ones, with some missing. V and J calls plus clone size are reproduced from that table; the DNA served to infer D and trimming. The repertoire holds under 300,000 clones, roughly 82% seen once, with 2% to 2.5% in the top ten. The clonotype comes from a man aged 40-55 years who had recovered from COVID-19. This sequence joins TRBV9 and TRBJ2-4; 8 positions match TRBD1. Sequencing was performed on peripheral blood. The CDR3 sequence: CASPRVGTVGNRGANIQYF. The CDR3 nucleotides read TGTGCCAGCCCACGGGTGGGGACGGTGGGGAACAGGGGGGCAAACATTCAGTACTTC. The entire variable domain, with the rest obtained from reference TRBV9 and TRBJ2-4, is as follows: DSGVTQTPKHLITATGQRVTLRCSPRSGDLSVYWYQQSLDQGLQFLIQYYNGEERAKGNILERFSAQQFPDLHSELNLSSLELGDSALYFCASPRVGTVGNRGANIQYFGAGTRLSVL.